This entry features one T cell receptor beta chain sequence. The antigen is undetermined. This sample was taken from a study of shared clonotypes between healthy human individuals. Study at large: Serving as donors were two women and three men, whose ages spanned 18 to 49. Findings and limits, study-wide: Among donors, clonotype sharing was expected to be affected by sequencing depth. The authors sampled blood alone, and tissue repertoires likely differ.

How the authors handled the data: Quality scores were absent from the junction-only immunoSEQ sequences, so filtering differed. Assay used: immunoSEQ multiplex PCR; TCRdb lists only in-frame clones, some missing. V and J calls and clone size are those listed in that table; D and trimming were worked out from the DNA. In the table there are about 2 million clones, approximately 94% of which are singletons. CD8 cells classed as naive were CD45RO-negative and positively selected for CCR7, excluding terminally differentiated effector memory CD45RA+ cells. The CDR3 has 14 residues. The V segment lost 4 bases and the J segment 6 bases; nucleotides outside the gene matches: 5. Germline V lookup: CDR1 SEHNR, CDR2 FQNEAQ (reference sequence).

Material for sequencing was naive CD8+ T cells sorted from blood. This sequence joins TRBV7-9 and TRBJ2-7; 11 positions agree with TRBD2. The source is a man younger than 35 in good health. The CDR3 region is CASSSLAGVPEQYF. CDR3 sequence (DNA): TGTGCCAGCAGCTCACTAGCGGGAGTACCCGAGCAGTACTTC.